Each of the 9 T cell receptor beta chains below was sequenced from the same sample in a study of T cells expressing NK-cell markers. From the 5' RACE reads, TCRdb lists one entry per CDR3 protein and no DNA. The data include approximately 550,000 distinct CDR3 sequences; the top ten clones carry roughly 3.4%. The sequenced sample was blood T cells: a sorted CD56 or NKG2C T cell subset, CD4+ or CD8+ T cells, or bulk PBMC T cells (not recorded which). The receptors come from a man aged 18 to 30 in good health.

The chain has TRBV21-1 and TRBJ2-2; TCRdb's D call of TRBD1 is untestable without DNA. TRBV21-1 is marked as a pseudogene. This CDR3 contains 17 residues. The CDR3 sequence is CASSKDEGERGTGELFF.

This rearrangement joins TRBV20-1 to TRBJ2-1; the TRBD2 assignment by TCRdb is unverifiable without DNA. Germline CDR1 is DFQATT and CDR2 is SNEGSKA (reference sequence). The CDR3 runs 16 residues. The CDR3 loop is CSAQGLAGGRYNEQFF.

The chain employs TRBV12-3 or TRBV12-4 and TRBJ1-5; no DNA is available, so the TRBD1 call from TCRdb remains unchecked. The CDR3 contains 12 residues. CDR3 sequence: CASRGGAGPQHF.

The rearrangement joins TRBV24-1 to TRBJ2-1; TCRdb names TRBD2, which stays unverified in the absence of DNA. Germline CDR1 is KGHDR and CDR2 is SFDVKD. The CDR3 runs to 13 residues. CDR3 residues: CATGEAGYNEQFF.

The gene calls are TRBV18 and TRBJ1-1. The CDR3 contains 15 residues. Germline values: CDR1 KGHSH, CDR2 LQKENI. The CDR3 is CASSRAQTENTEAFF.

The J gene is TRBJ2-3, the V gene TRBV12-3 or TRBV12-4; TCRdb returns TRBD1, unconfirmable since there is no DNA. The CDR3 totals 17 residues. This chain's CDR3 is CASRTAGTEASTDTQYF.

The chain uses TRBV20-1 and TRBJ2-7; TCRdb's D call, TRBD1, is unchecked because there is no DNA. CDR3 length equals 16 residues. Germline V gene sequence: CDR1 DFQATT, CDR2 SNEGSKA (reference sequence). CDR3 region: CSARDRQGVSSYEQYF.

This chain uses TRBV10-1 with TRBJ2-2; with no DNA, the TCRdb D assignment of TRBD2 cannot be verified. Germline CDR1 WNHNN, CDR2 SYGVQD (reference sequence). The CDR3 loop spans 14 amino acids. CDR3 sequence: CASMRGTNTGELFF.

The genes are TRBV29-1 and TRBJ1-3; TCRdb gives TRBD1 as the D gene, but with no DNA this cannot be confirmed. CDR3 length: 14 residues. Germline values: CDR1 SQVTM, CDR2 ANQGSEA. This chain's CDR3 is CSVDRGDSGNTIYF.